This T cell receptor beta chain was found in a study of cytomegalovirus exposure and HLA in healthy donors. On the study more broadly: Across a few hundred genotyped donors, 81% landed in the Caucasian-associated ancestry cluster.

This CDR3 spans 14 amino acids. Germline V gene data show CDR1 as SEHNR and CDR2 as FQNEAQ (reference sequence). In the PCR, 60 Vbeta and 13 Jbeta primers were used. TCRdb's table, derived via immunoSEQ multiplex PCR, lists solely in-frame clones and lacks some. The data hold 130,000 to 150,000 clones, with 78% observed a single time. Points on this clone: Germline is not matched at one junction end, which may reflect a read error.

What was sequenced was PBMCs. The sequence came from a man aged 40-49 years in good health and CMV-seropositive. V and J are TRBV7-9 and TRBJ2-3, with D possibly TRBD1 on 5 matching bases. In DNA, the CDR3 is TGTTCCAGCAGCTTAGTTACAGGAGCTGATACGCAGTATTTT. Residues: CSSSLVTGADTQYF.